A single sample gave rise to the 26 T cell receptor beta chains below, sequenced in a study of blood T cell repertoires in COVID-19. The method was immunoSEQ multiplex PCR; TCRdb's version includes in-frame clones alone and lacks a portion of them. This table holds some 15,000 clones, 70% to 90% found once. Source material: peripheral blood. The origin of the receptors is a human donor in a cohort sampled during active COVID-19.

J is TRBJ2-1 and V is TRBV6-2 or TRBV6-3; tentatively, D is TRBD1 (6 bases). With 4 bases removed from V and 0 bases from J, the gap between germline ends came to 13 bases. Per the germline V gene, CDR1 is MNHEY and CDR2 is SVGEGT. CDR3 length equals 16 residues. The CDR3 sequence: CASSSSRGSSYNEQFF. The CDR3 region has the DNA TGTGCCAGCAGTTCCTCGAGGGGGAGCTCCTACAATGAGCAGTTCTTC.

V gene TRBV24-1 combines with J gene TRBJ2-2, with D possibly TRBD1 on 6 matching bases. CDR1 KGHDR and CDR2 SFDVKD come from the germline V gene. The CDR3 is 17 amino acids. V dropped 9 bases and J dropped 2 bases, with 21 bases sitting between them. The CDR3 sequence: CATVQRLWDTNTGELFF. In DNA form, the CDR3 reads TGTGCCACCGTCCAGAGATTATGGGACACCAACACCGGGGAGCTGTTTTTT.

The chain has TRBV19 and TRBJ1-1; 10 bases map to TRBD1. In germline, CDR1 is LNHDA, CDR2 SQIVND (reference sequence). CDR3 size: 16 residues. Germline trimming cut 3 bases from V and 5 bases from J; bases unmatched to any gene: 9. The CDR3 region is CASSMGSDRGRTEAFF. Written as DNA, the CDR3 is TGTGCCAGTAGTATGGGATCGGACAGGGGGAGGACTGAAGCTTTCTTT.

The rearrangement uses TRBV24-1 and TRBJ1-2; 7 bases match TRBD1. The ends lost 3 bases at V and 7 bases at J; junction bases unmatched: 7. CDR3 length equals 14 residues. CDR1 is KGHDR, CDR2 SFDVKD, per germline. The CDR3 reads CATSDRDSRVGYTF. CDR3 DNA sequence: TGTGCCACCAGTGATCGGGACAGTCGAGTTGGCTACACCTTC.

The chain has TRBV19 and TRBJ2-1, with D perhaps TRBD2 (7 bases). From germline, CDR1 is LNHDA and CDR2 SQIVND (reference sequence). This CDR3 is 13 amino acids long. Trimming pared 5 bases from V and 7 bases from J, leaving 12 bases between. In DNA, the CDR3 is TGTGCCAGTAGTCGGGGGGCGGGAAATGAGCAGTTCTTC. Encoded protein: CASSRGAGNEQFF.

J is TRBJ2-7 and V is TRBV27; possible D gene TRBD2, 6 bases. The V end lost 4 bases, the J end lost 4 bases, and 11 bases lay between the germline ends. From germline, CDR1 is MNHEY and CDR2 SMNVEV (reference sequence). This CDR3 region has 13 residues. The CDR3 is CASSYLGGYEQYF. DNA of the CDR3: TGTGCCAGCAGTTACCTCGGGGGTTACGAGCAGTACTTC.

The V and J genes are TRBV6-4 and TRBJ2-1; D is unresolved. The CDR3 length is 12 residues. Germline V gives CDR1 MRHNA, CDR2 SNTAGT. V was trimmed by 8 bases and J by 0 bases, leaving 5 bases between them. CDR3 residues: CASRVSYNEQFF. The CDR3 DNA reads TGTGCCAGCCGGGTCTCCTACAATGAGCAGTTCTTC.

CDR3 protein: CASSLAEGNYEQYF. DNA of the CDR3: TGTGCCAGTAGTCTGGCGGAGGGGAATTACGAGCAGTACTTC. The chain combines TRBV19 with TRBJ2-7; D may be TRBD2 (6 bases). This CDR3 contains 14 residues. From germline, CDR1 is LNHDA and CDR2 SQIVND (reference sequence). V was clipped by 5 bases and J by 4 bases, with 15 bases between them.

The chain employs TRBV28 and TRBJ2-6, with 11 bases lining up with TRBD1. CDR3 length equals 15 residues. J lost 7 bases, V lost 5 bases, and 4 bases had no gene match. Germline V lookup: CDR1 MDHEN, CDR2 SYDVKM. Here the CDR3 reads CASSGQGADANVLTF. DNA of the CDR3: TGTGCCAGCAGTGGACAGGGGGCTGATGCCAACGTCCTGACTTTC.

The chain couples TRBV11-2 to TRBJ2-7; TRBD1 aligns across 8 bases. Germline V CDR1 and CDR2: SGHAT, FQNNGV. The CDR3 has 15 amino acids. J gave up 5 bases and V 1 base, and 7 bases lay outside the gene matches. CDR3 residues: CASSLVRTGIHEQYF. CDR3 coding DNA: TGTGCCAGCAGCTTAGTTAGGACAGGGATCCACGAGCAGTACTTC.

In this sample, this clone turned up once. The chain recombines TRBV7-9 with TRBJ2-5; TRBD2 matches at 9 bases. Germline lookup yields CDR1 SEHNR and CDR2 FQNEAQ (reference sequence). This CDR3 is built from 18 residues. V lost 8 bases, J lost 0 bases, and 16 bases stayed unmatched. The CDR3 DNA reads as TGTGCCAGCGCCAATTTTAGGGTAGCGGGGGATAACCAAGAGACCCAGTACTTC. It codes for CASANFRVAGDNQETQYF.

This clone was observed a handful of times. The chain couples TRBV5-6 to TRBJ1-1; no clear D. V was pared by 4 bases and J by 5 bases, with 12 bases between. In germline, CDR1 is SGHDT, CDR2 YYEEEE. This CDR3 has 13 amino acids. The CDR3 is CASSAYPRTEAFF. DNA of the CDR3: TGTGCCAGCAGCGCCTACCCCCGTACTGAAGCTTTCTTT. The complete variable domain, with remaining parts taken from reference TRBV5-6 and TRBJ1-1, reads DAGVTQSPTHLIKTRGQQVTLRCSPKSGHDTVSWYQQALGQGPQFIFQYYEEEERQRGNFPDRFSGHQFPNYSSELNVNALLLGDSALYLCASSAYPRTEAFFGQGTRLTVV.

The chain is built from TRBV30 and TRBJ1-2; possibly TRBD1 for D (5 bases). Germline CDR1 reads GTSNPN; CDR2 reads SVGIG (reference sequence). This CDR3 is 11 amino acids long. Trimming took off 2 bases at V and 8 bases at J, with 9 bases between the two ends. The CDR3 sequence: CAWSLTVGYTF. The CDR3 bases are TGTGCCTGGAGTTTGACAGTGGGCTACACCTTC.

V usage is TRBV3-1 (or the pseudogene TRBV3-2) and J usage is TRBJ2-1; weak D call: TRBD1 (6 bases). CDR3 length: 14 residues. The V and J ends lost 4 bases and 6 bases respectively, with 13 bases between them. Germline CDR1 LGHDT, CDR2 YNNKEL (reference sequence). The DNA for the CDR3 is TGTGCCAGCAGCCCAGGGACACTATTCAATGAGCAGTTCTTC. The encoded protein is CASSPGTLFNEQFF.

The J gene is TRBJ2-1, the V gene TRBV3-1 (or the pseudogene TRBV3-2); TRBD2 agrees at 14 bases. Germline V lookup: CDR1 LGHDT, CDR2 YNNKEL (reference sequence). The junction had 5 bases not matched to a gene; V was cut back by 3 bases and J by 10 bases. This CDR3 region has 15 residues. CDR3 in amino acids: CASSQTSGGAGEQFF. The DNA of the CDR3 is TGTGCCAGCAGCCAGACTAGCGGGGGGGCCGGGGAGCAGTTCTTC.

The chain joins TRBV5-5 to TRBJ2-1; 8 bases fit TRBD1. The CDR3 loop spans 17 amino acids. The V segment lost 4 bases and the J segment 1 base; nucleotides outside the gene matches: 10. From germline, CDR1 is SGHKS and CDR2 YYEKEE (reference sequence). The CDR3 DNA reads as TGTGCCAGCAGCCTACCAGGGGGCTCTTATTCCTACAATGAGCAGTTCTTC. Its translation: CASSLPGGSYSYNEQFF.

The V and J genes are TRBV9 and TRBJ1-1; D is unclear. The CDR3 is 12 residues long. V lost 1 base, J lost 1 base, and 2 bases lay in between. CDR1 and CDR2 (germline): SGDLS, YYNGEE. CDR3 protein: CASSVQNTEAFF. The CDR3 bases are TGTGCCAGCAGCGTACAGAACACTGAAGCTTTCTTT.

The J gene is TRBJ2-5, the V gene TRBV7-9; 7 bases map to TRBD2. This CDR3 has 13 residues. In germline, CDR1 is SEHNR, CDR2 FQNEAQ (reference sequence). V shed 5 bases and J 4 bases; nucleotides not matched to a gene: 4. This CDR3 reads CASSQTSAETQYF. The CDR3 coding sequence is TGTGCCAGCAGCCAAACTAGCGCAGAGACCCAGTACTTC.

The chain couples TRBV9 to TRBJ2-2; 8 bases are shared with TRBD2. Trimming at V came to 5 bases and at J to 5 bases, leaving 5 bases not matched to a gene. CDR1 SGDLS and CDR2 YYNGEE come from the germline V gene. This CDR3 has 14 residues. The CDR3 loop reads CASRGTSWTGELFF. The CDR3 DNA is TGTGCCAGCAGGGGGACTAGTTGGACCGGGGAGCTGTTTTTT. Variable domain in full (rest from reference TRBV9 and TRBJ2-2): DSGVTQTPKHLITATGQRVTLRCSPRSGDLSVYWYQQSLDQGLQFLIQYYNGEERAKGNILERFSAQQFPDLHSELNLSSLELGDSALYFCASRGTSWTGELFFGEGSRLTVL.

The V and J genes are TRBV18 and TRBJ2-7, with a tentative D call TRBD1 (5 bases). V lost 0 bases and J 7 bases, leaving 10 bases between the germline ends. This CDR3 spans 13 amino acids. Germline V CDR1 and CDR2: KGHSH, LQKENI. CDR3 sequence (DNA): TGTGCCAGCTCACCACCGACAGTAGGGGAGCAGTACTTC. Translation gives CASSPPTVGEQYF.

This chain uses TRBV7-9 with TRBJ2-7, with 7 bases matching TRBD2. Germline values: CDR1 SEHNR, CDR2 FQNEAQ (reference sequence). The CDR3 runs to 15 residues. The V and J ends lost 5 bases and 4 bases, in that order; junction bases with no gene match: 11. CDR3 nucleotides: TGTGCCAGCAGCCCGCTGACGGGGGGACTATACGAGCAGTACTTC. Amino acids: CASSPLTGGLYEQYF.

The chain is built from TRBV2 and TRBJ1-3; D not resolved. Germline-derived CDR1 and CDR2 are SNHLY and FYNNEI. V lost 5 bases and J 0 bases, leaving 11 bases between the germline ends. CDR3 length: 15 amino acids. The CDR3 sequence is CASSKGASSGNTIYF. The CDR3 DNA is TGTGCCAGCAGTAAGGGAGCCTCCTCTGGAAACACCATATATTTT.

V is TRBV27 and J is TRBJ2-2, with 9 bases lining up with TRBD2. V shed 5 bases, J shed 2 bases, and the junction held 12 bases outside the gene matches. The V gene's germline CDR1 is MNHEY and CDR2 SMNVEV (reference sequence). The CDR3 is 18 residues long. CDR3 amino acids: CASSVSSLAGSNTGELFF. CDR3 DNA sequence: TGTGCCAGCAGTGTAAGCAGTCTAGCGGGGTCTAACACCGGGGAGCTGTTTTTT.

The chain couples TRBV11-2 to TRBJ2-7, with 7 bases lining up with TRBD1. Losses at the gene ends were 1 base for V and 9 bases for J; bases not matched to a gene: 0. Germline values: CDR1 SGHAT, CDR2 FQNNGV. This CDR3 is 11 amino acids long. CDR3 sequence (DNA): TGTGCCAGCAGCTTAGGGACAGGGCAGTACTTC. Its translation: CASSLGTGQYF.

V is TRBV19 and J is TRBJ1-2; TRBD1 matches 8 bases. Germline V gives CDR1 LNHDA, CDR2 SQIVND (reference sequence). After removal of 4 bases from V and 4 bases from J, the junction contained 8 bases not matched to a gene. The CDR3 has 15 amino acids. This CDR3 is CASSTGTGALYGYTF. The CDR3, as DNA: TGTGCCAGTAGTACCGGGACAGGAGCGCTCTATGGCTACACCTTC.

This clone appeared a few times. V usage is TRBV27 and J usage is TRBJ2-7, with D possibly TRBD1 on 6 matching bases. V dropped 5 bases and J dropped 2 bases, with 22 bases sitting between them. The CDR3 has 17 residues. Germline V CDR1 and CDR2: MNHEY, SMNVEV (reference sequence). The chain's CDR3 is CASSPRRQVSTPYEQYF. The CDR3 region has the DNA TGTGCCAGCAGTCCCCGTCGACAGGTATCGACGCCCTACGAGCAGTACTTC.